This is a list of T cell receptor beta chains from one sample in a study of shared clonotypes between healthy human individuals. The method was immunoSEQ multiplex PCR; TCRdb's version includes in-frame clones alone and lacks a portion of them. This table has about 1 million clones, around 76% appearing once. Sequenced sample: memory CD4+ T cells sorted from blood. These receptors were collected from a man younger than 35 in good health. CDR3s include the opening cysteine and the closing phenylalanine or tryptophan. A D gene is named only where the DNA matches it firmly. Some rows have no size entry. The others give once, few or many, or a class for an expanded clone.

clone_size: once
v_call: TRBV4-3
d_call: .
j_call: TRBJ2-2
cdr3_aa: CASSHKLGGAANTGELFF
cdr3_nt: TGCGCCAGCAGCCATAAACTAGGGGGGGCGGCGAACACCGGGGAGCTGTTTTTT

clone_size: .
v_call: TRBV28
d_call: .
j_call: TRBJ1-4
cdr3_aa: CASSLGGSEKLFF
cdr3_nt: TGTGCCAGCAGTTTGGGGGGGAGTGAAAAACTGTTTTTT

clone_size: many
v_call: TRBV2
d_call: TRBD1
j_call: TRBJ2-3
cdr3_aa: CASILGTGGDTQYF
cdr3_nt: TGTGCCAGCATCCTAGGGACAGGAGGAGATACGCAGTATTTT

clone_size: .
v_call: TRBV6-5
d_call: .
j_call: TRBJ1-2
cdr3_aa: CASSSLFGRGGGYTF
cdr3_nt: TGTGCCAGCAGTTCACTATTTGGAAGGGGAGGAGGCTACACCTTC

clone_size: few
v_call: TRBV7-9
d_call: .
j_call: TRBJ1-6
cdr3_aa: CASRLGGTHSPLHF
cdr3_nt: TGTGCCAGCAGGTTGGGAGGGACTCATTCACCCCTCCACTTT

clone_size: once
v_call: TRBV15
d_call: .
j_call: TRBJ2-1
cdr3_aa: CATSRDQGWGEQFF
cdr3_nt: TGTGCCACCAGCAGAGATCAGGGGTGGGGAGAGCAGTTCTTC

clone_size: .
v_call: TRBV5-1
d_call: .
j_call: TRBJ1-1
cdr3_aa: CASSLEAPNTEAFF
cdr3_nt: TGCGCCAGCAGCTTGGAGGCCCCGAACACTGAAGCTTTCTTT

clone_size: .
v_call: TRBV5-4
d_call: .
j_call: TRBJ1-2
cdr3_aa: CASSPRQGRANYGYTF
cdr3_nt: TGTGCCAGCAGCCCCAGGCAGGGGAGAGCTAACTATGGCTACACCTTC

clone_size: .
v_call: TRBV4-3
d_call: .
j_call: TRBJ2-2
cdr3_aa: CASSQDIGTGELFF
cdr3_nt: TGCGCCAGCAGCCAAGATATCGGCACCGGGGAGCTGTTTTTT

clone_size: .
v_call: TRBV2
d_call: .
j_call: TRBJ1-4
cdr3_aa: CASSEPPVDEKLFF
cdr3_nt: TGTGCCAGCAGTGAACCCCCAGTAGATGAAAAACTGTTTTTT

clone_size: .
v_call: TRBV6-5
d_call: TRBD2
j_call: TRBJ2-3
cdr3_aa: CASRGSGGKDTQYF
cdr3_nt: TGTGCCAGCAGAGGGAGCGGGGGGAAGGATACGCAGTATTTT

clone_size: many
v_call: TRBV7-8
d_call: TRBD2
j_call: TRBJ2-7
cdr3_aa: CASSTGTVSGGQYF
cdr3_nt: TGTGCCAGCAGCACCGGGACGGTATCGGGGGGGCAGTACTTC

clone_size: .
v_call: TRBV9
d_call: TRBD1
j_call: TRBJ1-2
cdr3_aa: CASSALDRGLRDGYTF
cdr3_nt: TGTGCCAGCAGCGCCCTCGACAGGGGGCTGAGGGATGGCTACACCTTC

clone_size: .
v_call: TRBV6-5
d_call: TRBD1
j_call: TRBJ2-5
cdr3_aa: CASSPGQGQETQYF
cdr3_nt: TGTGCCAGCAGCCCTGGACAGGGCCAAGAGACCCAGTACTTC

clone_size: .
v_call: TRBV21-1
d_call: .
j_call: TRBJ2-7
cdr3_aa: CASSKARQGSEQYF
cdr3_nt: TGTGCCAGCAGCAAAGCACGGCAGGGTAGCGAGCAGTACTTC

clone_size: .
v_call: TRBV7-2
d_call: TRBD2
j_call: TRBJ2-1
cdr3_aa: CASSALRLAGAYNEQFF
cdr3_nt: TGTGCCAGCAGCGCCCTTAGACTAGCGGGAGCCTACAATGAGCAGTTCTTC

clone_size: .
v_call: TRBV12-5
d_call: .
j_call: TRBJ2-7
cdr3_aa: CASGFTISRESSYEQYF
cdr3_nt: TGTGCTAGTGGTTTTACGATTTCTAGGGAGAGCTCCTACGAGCAGTACTTC

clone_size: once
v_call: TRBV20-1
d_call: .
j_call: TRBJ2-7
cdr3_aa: CSGKGTDEQYF
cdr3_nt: TGCAGTGGAAAGGGGACCGACGAGCAGTACTTC

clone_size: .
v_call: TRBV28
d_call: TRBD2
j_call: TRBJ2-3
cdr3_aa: CASSPAGTSLGDTQYF
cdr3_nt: TGTGCCAGCAGCCCCGCCGGGACTAGCTTGGGAGATACGCAGTATTTT

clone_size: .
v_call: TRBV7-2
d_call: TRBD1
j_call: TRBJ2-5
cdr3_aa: CASSQSIRDRGLQETQYF
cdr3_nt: TGTGCCAGCAGCCAATCTATCAGAGACAGGGGTCTACAAGAGACCCAGTACTTC

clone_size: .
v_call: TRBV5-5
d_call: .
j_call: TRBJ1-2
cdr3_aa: CASSLGLRDSLYGYTF
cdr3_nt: TGTGCCAGCAGCTTGGGCCTCCGGGATTCCTTGTATGGCTACACCTTC

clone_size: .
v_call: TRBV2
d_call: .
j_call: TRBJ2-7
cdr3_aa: CASSYSGSSYEQYF
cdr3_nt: TGTGCCAGCAGTTATAGCGGAAGCTCCTACGAGCAGTACTTC

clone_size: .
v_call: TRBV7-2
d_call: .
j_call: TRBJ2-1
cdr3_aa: CASSSSGRQGGNEQFF
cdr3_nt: TGTGCCAGCAGCTCCTCAGGCAGACAGGGAGGCAATGAGCAGTTCTTC

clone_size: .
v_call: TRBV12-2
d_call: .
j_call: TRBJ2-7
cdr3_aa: CASRLRWKEQYF
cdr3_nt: TGTGCAAGTCGCCTCCGCTGGAAGGAGCAGTACTTC

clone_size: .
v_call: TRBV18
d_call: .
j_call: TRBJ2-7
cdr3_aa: CASSPSSYEQYF
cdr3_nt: TGTGCCAGCTCACCATCCTCCTACGAGCAGTACTTC

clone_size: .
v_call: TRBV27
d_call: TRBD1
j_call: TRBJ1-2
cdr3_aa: CASSRTGFGYTF
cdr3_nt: TGTGCCAGCAGTAGGACAGGGTTTGGCTACACCTTC

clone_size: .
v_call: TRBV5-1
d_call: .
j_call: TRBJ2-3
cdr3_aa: CASSLKNVGTDTQYF
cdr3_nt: TGCGCCAGCAGCTTGAAGAACGTCGGGACAGATACGCAGTATTTT

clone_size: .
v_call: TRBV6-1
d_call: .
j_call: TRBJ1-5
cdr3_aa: CASSEAHGVRAQPQHF
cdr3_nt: TGTGCCAGCAGTGAAGCGCACGGGGTAAGGGCTCAGCCCCAGCATTTT

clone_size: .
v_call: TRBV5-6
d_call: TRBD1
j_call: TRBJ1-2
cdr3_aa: CASSLGTGRGYGYTF
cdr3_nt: TGTGCCAGCAGCTTGGGGACAGGGAGGGGCTATGGCTACACCTTC

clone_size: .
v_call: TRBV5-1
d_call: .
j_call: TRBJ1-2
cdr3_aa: CASSMSPDTNYGYTF
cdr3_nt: TGCGCCAGCAGCATGAGCCCGGACACGAACTATGGCTACACCTTC

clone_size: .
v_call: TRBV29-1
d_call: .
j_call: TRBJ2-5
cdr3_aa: CSAGGESQETQYF
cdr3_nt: TGCAGCGCGGGTGGCGAGTCGCAAGAGACCCAGTACTTC

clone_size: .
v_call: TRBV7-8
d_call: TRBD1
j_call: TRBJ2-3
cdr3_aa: CASSLGTAYWNTDTQYF
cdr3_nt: TGTGCCAGCAGCTTGGGGACAGCTTACTGGAACACAGATACGCAGTATTTT

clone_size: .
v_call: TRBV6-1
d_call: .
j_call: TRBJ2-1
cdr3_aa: CASSARQSSYNEQFF
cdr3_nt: TGTGCCAGCAGTGCCCGACAGAGCTCCTACAATGAGCAGTTCTTC

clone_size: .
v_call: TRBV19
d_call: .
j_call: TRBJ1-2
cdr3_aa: CASSITVPNPGYGYTF
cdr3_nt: TGTGCCAGTAGTATTACCGTCCCCAACCCGGGCTATGGCTACACCTTC

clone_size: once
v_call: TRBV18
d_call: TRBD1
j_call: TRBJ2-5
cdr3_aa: CASSPGTGYYF
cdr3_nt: TGTGCCAGCTCACCCGGGACAGGGTACTACTTC

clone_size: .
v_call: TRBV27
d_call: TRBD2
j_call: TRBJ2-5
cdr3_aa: CASSPTAGRTQETQYF
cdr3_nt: TGTGCCAGCAGTCCCACAGCGGGGAGGACCCAAGAGACCCAGTACTTC

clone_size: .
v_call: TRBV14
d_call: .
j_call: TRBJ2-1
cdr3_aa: CASSQDRRNEQFF
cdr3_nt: TGTGCCAGCAGCCAAGATAGACGAAATGAGCAGTTCTTC

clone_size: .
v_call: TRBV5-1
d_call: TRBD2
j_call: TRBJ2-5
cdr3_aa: CASSPGTSGGETQYF
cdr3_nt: TGCGCCAGCAGCCCCGGGACTAGCGGGGGAGAGACCCAGTACTTC

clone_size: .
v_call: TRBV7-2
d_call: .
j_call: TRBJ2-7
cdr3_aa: CASSLNRDYEQYF
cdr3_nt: TGTGCCAGCAGCTTAAACCGGGACTACGAGCAGTACTTC

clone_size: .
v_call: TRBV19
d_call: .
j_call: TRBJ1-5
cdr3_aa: CASSNDPKWAQHF
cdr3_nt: TGTGCCAGTAGTAACGACCCAAAGTGGGCCCAGCATTTT

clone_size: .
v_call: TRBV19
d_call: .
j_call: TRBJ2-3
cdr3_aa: CASSIADTQYF
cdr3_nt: TGTGCCAGTAGTATTGCAGATACGCAGTATTTT

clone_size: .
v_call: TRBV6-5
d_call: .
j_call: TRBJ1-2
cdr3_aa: CASSPRGYGYTF
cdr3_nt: TGTGCCAGCAGCCCCCGGGGGTATGGCTACACCTTC

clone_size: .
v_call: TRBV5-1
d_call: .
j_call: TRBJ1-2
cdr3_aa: CASSLEGNGYTF
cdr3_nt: TGCGCCAGCAGCTTGGAAGGGAATGGCTACACCTTC

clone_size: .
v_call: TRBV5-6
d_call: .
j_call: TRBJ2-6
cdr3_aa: CASSLFHSGANVLTF
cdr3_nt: TGTGCCAGCAGCTTGTTCCACTCTGGGGCCAACGTCCTGACTTTC

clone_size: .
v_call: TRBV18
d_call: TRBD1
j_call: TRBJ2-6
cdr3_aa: CASSPSTGGTGANVLTF
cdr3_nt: TGTGCCAGCTCACCATCTACAGGGGGCACTGGGGCCAACGTCCTGACTTTC

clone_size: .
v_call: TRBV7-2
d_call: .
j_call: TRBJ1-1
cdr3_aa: CASSIRGLRGTEAFF
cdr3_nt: TGTGCCAGCAGCATTCGGGGTTTGAGGGGCACTGAAGCTTTCTTT

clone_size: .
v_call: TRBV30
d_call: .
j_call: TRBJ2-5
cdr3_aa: CAWTGGETQYF
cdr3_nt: TGTGCCTGGACTGGGGGGGAGACCCAGTACTTC

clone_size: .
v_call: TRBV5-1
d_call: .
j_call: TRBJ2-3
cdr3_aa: CASSLEGRYTDTQYF
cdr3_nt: TGCGCCAGCAGCTTGGAGGGGCGGTACACAGATACGCAGTATTTT

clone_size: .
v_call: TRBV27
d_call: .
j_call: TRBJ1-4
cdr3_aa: CASSSSRVEKLFF
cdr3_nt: TGTGCCAGCTCTTCCTCCCGGGTCGAAAAACTGTTTTTT

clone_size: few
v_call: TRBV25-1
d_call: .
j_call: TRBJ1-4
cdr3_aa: CASSVAGLGATNEKLFF
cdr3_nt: TGTGCCAGCAGTGTCGCGGGGCTAGGGGCAACTAATGAAAAACTGTTTTTT

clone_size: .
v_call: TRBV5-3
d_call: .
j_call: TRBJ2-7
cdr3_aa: CASVGGYEQYF
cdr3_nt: TGTGCCAGCGTAGGAGGCTACGAGCAGTACTTC

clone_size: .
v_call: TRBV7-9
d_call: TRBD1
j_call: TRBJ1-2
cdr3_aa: CASSPDRVALYGYTF
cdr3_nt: TGTGCCAGCAGCCCTGACAGGGTGGCCCTATATGGCTACACCTTC

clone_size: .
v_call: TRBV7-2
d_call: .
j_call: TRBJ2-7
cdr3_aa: CASSSGEMYEQYF
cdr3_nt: TGTGCCAGCAGCTCCGGGGAGATGTACGAGCAGTACTTC

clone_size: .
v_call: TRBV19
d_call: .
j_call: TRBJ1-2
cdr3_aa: CASGQGNLISGYTF
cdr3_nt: TGTGCCAGTGGTCAAGGCAATTTGATCTCTGGCTACACCTTC